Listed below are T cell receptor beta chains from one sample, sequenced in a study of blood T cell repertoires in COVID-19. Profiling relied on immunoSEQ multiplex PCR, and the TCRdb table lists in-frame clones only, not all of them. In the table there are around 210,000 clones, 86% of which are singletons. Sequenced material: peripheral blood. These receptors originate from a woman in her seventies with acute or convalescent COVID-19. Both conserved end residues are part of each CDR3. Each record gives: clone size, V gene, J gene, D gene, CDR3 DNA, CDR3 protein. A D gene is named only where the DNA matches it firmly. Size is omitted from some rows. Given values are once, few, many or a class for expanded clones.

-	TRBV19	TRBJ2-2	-	TGTGCCAGTAGCCCAGGTCTAAACACCGGGGAGCTGTTTTTT	CASSPGLNTGELFF
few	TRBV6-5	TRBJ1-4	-	TGTGCCAGCAGAGACTCGGGTGCAACTAATGAAAAACTGTTTTTT	CASRDSGATNEKLFF
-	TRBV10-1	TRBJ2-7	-	TGCGCCAGCATCTCGACAGGTGGGGACTACGAGCAGTACTTC	CASISTGGDYEQYF
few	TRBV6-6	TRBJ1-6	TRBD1	TGTGCCAGCAGTGGAACAGGGGGATCACCCCTCCACTTT	CASSGTGGSPLHF
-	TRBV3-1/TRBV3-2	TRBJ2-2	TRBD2	TGTGCCAGCAGCCAAACCTCCGGGGGGGGCGCCGGGGAGCTGTTTTTT	CASSQTSGGGAGELFF
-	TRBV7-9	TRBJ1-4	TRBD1	TGTGCCAGCAGCGTTACAGGGGGCCCTAATGAAAAACTGTTTTTT	CASSVTGGPNEKLFF
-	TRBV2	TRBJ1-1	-	TGTGCCAGCAGCCAGGGAAGAGGTCGTGTGGGCACTGAAGCTTTCTTT	CASSQGRGRVGTEAFF
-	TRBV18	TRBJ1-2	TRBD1	TGTGCCAGCTCACCACTCGTGGGACAGGGAACCGCCCTCTATGGCTACACCTTC	CASSPLVGQGTALYGYTF
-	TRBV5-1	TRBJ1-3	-	TGCGCCAGCAGCTTGGACAGTGCCGGAAACACCATATATTTT	CASSLDSAGNTIYF
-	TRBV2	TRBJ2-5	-	TGTGCCAGCGCGCAGGGGACCCAAGAGACCCAGTACTTC	CASAQGTQETQYF
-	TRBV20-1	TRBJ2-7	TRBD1	TGCAGTGCTAGTAGGGGGCTGGCCTACGAGCAGTACTTC	CSASRGLAYEQYF
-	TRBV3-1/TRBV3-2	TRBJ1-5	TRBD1	TGTGCCAGCAGCCAACAGGGGGTCGGCAATCAGCCCCAGCATTTT	CASSQQGVGNQPQHF
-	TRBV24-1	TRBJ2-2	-	TGTGCCACCAGTGACTCCGGGGAGCTGTTTTTT	CATSDSGELFF
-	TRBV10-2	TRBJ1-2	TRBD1	TGCGCCAGCGCAGGGGGCCAGGACTATGGCTACACCTTC	CASAGGQDYGYTF
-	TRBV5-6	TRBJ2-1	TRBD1	TGTGCCAGCAGCTTGCGGGACAGGGCCCTTAGGAATGAGCAGTTCTTC	CASSLRDRALRNEQFF
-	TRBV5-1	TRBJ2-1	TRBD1	TGCGCCAGCAGCGGTAACAGGGGGCACAATGAGCAGTTCTTC	CASSGNRGHNEQFF
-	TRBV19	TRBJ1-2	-	TGTGCCAGTAGTCCTTGGGGACAAATCTATGGCTACACCTTC	CASSPWGQIYGYTF
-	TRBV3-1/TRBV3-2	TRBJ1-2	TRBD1	TGTGCCAGCAGTGAACCCGGGACAGGGATCTTTGGCTACACCTTC	CASSEPGTGIFGYTF
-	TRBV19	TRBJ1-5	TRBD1	TGTGCCAGTAGTATGGGACAGGCTTATCAGCCCCAGCATTTT	CASSMGQAYQPQHF
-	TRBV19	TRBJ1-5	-	TGTGCCAGTAGTATAGAACAGGCGTATAATCAGCCCCAGCATTTT	CASSIEQAYNQPQHF
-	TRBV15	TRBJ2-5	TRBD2	TGTGCCACTAGGCAGCGGGAGTTATCAGAGACCCAGTACTTC	CATRQRELSETQYF
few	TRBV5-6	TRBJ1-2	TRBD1	TGTGCCAGCAGCTTGCTGGGGGACAGCAACTATGGCTACACCTTC	CASSLLGDSNYGYTF
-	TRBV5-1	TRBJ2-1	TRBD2	TGCGCCAGCAGCTCGACTCTAGCGGGGGGAAACAATGAGCAGTTCTTC	CASSSTLAGGNNEQFF
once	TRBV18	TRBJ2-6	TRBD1	TGTGCCAGCTCACCTTTTACAGGGGACTCTGGGGCCAACGTCCTGACTTTC	CASSPFTGDSGANVLTF
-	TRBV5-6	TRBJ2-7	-	TGTGCCAGCAGCTTGGTTACGGGGAACTACGAGCAGTACTTC	CASSLVTGNYEQYF
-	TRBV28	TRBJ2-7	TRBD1	TGTGCCAGCAGCCCAGGGGGCGCGGACTCCTACGAGCAGTACTTC	CASSPGGADSYEQYF
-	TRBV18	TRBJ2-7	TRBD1	TGTGCCAGCTCACCACGAATCCAGGGGGCTTTCTACGAGCAGTACTTC	CASSPRIQGAFYEQYF
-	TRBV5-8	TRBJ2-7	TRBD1	TGTGCCAGCAGCCTCGACAGGGTCGGCGAGCAGTACTTC	CASSLDRVGEQYF
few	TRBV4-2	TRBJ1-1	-	TGTGCCAGCAGCCAACCACAGGGCCGCACTGAAGCTTTCTTT	CASSQPQGRTEAFF
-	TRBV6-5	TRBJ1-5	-	TGTGCCAGCACCAATGGGCCGGAGCCCCAGCATTTT	CASTNGPEPQHF
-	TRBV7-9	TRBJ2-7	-	TGTGCCAGCAGCCCACTGACAGCCTACGAGCAGTACTTC	CASSPLTAYEQYF
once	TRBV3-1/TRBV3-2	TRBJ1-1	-	TGTGCCAGCAGGGCGGGGAGCGAAGCTTTCTTT	CASRAGSEAFF
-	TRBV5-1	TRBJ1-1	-	TGCGCCAGCAGCTTGCAAACAGCGAACACTGAAGCTTTCTTT	CASSLQTANTEAFF
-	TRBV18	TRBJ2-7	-	TGTGCCAGCTCACCATTGGAGGGGGCCACCTACGAGCAGTACTTC	CASSPLEGATYEQYF
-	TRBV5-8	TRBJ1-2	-	TGTGCCAGCAGCTTGGTAGGAGTGTATGGCTACACCTTC	CASSLVGVYGYTF
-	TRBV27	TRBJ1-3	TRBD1	TGTGCCAGCAGTTTACGGGCAGGGGGCCACTCACCCTCTGGAAACACCATATATTTT	CASSLRAGGHSPSGNTIYF
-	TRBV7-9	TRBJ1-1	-	TGTGCCAGCAGTTCGACAGTGAACACTGAAGCTTTCTTT	CASSSTVNTEAFF
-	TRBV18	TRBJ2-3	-	TGTGCCAGCTCACCGATTTCTTCCGGGGATACGCAGTATTTT	CASSPISSGDTQYF
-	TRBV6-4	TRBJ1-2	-	TGTGCCAGCAGTGACACGGCGGGACGAGGGGGCTACACCTTC	CASSDTAGRGGYTF
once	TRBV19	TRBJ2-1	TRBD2	TGTGCCAGTAGCCCAGACCTACTAGCGGGAGGTGGATTTGGTAGGCAGTTCTTC	CASSPDLLAGGGFGRQFF
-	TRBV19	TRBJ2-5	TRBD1	TGTGCCAGTAGGGCCCAGGGGGCGATGGGAGAGACCCAGTACTTC	CASRAQGAMGETQYF
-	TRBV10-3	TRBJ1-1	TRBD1	TGTGCCATCAGTGAGACAGGGGCTTGGACTGAAGCTTTCTTT	CAISETGAWTEAFF
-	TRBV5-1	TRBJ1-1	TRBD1	TGCGCCAGCAGCTTGATGCAGGGGGCTGGCACTGAAGCTTTCTTT	CASSLMQGAGTEAFF
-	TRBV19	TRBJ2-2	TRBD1	TGTGCCAGTAGTTCCGGGACAGCCAACACCGGGGAGCTGTTTTTT	CASSSGTANTGELFF
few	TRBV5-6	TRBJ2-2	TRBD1	TGTGCCAGCAGTCCCCTAGGAAGACAGGGGGCTAGCGGGGAGCTGTTTTTT	CASSPLGRQGASGELFF
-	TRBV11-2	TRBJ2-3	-	TGTGCCAGCAGAACGAGCCTCTCATCAGATACGCAGTATTTT	CASRTSLSSDTQYF
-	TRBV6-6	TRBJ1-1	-	TGTGCCAGCAGTTATAACATCAGGAACACTGAAGCTTTCTTT	CASSYNIRNTEAFF
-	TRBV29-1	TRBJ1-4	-	TGCAGCGTGGCCCCAGGTGCAACTAATGAAAAACTGTTTTTT	CSVAPGATNEKLFF
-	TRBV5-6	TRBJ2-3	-	TGTGCCAGCAGCTCCCCCGGGAAAACGGGGGTCACAGATACGCAGTATTTT	CASSSPGKTGVTDTQYF
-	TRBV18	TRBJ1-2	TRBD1	TGTGCCAGCTCGCGGGACAGGGAGAACTATGGCTACACCTTC	CASSRDRENYGYTF
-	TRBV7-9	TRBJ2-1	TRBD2	TGTGCCAGCAGCACAACGACTAGCGGGAGATTTAATGAGCAGTTCTTC	CASSTTTSGRFNEQFF
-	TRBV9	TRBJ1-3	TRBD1	TGTGCCAGCAGCGTCAGCACAGGGGCCGGAAACACCATATATTTT	CASSVSTGAGNTIYF
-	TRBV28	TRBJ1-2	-	TGTGCCAGCAGCAACCTCAATCAGGGTGGCTATGGCTACACCTTC	CASSNLNQGGYGYTF
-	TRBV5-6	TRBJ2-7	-	TGTGCCAGCAGCGCGATTCGACAGGACCCCTCCTACGAGCAGTACTTC	CASSAIRQDPSYEQYF
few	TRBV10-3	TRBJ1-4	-	TGTGCCATCAGCCGGGATCGAAAAGAAAAACTGTTTTTT	CAISRDRKEKLFF
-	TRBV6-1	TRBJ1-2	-	TGTGCCAGCAGTGATTATCGAGGCAACTATGGCTACACCTTC	CASSDYRGNYGYTF
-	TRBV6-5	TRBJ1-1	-	TGTGCCAGCAGTTACGGGACGAGGGGGTTAAACACTGAAGCTTTCTTT	CASSYGTRGLNTEAFF